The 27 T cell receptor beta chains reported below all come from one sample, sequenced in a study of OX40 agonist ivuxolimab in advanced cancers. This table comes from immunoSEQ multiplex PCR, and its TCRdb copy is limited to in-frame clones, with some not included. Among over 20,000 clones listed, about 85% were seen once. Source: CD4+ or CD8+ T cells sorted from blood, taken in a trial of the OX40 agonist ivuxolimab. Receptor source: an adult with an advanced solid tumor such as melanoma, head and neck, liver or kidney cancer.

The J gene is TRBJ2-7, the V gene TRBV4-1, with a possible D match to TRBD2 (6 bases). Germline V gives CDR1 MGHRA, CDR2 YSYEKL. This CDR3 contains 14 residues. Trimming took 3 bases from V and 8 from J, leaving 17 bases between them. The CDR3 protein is CASSHVHGTPQQYF. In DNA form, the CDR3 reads TGCGCCAGCAGCCACGTTCACGGGACTCCGCAGCAGTACTTC.

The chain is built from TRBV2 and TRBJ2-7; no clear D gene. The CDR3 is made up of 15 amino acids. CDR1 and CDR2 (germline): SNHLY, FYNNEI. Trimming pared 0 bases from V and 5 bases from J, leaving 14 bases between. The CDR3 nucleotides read TGTGCCAGCAGTGAAGCGAGTACAGTAGCCGACGAGCAGTACTTC. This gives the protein CASSEASTVADEQYF.

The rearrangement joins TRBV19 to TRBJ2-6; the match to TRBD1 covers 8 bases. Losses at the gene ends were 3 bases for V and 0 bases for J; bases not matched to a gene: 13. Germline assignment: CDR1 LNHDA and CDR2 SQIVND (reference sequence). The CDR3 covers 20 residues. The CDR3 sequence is CASSILLLTGEGSGANVLTF. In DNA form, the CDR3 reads TGTGCCAGTAGTATCTTACTATTGACAGGGGAAGGCTCTGGGGCCAACGTCCTGACTTTC. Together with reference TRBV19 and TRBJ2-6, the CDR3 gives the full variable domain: DGGITQSPKYLFRKEGQNVTLSCEQNLNHDAMYWYRQDPGQGLRLIYYSQIVNDFQKGDIAEGYSVSREKKESFPLTVTSAQKNPTAFYLCASSILLLTGEGSGANVLTFGAGSRLTVL.

In DNA form, the CDR3 reads TGTGCCAGCAGACCCAGACTGGCCAATGAGCAGTTCTTC. Its protein product is CASRPRLANEQFF. V usage is TRBV2 and J usage is TRBJ2-1, with no clear D. Germline CDR1 and CDR2: SNHLY and FYNNEI. V shed 6 bases and J shed 6 bases, with 12 bases lying between them. CDR3 length equals 13 residues.

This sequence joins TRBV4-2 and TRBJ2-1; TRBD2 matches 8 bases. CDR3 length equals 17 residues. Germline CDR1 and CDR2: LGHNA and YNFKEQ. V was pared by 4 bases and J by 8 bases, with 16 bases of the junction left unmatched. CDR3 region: CASSPPGGVEHGDEQFF. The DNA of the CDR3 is TGTGCCAGCAGCCCTCCGGGAGGGGTGGAACACGGCGATGAGCAGTTCTTC.

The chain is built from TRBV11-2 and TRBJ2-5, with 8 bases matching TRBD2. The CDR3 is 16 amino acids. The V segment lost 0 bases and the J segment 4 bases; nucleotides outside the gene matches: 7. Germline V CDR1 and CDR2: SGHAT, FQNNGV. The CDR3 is CASSLDAGGDGETQYF. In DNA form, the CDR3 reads TGTGCCAGCAGCTTAGATGCGGGGGGCGACGGAGAGACCCAGTACTTC. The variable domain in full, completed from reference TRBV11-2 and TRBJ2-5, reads EAGVAQSPRYKIIEKRQSVAFWCNPISGHATLYWYQQILGQGPKLLIQFQNNGVVDDSQLPKDRFSAERLKGVDSTLKIQPAKLEDSAVYLCASSLDAGGDGETQYFGPGTRLLVL.

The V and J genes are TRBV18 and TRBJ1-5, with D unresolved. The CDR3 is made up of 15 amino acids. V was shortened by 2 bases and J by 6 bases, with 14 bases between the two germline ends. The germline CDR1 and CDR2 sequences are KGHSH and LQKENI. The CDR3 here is CASSPYEGSGQPQHF. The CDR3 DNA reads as TGTGCCAGCTCACCATATGAGGGATCAGGTCAGCCCCAGCATTTT.

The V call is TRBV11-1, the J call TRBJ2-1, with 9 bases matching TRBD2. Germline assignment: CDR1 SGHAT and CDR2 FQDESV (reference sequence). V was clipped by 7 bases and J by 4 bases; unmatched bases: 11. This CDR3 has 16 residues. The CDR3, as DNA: TGTGCCAGCACCCCGTGCGGGACTAGCCTTTACAATGAGCAGTTCTTC. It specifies CASTPCGTSLYNEQFF.

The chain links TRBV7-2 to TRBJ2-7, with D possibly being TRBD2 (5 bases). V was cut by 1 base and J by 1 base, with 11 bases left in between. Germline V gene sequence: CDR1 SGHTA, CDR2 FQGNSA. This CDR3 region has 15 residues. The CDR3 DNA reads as TGTGCCAGCAGCTTAGGGCTAGCTGGATCCTACGAGCAGTACTTC. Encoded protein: CASSLGLAGSYEQYF.

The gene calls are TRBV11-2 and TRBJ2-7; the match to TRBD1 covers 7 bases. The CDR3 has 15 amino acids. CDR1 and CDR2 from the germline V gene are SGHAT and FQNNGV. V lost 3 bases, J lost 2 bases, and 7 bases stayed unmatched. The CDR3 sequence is CASSFGTGAPYEQYF. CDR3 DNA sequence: TGTGCCAGCAGCTTCGGAACAGGGGCCCCCTACGAGCAGTACTTC.

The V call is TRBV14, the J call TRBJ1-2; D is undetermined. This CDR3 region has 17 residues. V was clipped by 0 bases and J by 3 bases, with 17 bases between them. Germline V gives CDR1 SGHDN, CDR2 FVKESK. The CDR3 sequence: CASSQESLWTDDYGYTF. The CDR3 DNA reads TGTGCCAGCAGCCAAGAAAGCCTTTGGACGGATGACTATGGCTACACCTTC.

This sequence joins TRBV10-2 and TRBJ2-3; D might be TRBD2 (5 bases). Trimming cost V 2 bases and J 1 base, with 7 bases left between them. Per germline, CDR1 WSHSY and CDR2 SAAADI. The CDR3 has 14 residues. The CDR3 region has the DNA TGCGCCAGCAGTGAGACCGGGGGCACAGATACGCAGTATTTT. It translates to CASSETGGTDTQYF.

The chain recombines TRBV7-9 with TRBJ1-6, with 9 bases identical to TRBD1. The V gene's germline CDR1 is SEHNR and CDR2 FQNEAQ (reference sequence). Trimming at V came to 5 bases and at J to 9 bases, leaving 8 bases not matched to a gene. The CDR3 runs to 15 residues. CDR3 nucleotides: TGTGCCAGCAGCCTACCGGGACAGGGTAGTTCACCCCTCCACTTT. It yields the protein CASSLPGQGSSPLHF.

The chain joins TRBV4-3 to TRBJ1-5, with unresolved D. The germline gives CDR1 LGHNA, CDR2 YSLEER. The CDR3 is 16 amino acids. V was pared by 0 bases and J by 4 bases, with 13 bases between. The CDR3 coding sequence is TGCGCCAGCAGCCAAGATCGGGTCGGACCGAATCAGCCCCAGCATTTT. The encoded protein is CASSQDRVGPNQPQHF.

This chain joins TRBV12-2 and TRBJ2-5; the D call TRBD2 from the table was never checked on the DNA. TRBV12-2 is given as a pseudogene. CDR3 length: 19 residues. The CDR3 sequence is CASRLRYGLAGGLRETQYF. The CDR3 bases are TGTGCAAGTCGCTTAAGGTACGGGTTAGCGGGGGGACTTAGAGAGACCCAGTACTTC.

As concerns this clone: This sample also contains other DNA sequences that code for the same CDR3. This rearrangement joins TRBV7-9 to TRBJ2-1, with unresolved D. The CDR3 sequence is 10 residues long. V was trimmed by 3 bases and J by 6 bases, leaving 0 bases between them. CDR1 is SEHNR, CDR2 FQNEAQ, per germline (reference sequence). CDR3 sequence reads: CASSFNEQFF. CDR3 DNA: TGTGCCAGCAGCTTCAATGAGCAGTTCTTC.

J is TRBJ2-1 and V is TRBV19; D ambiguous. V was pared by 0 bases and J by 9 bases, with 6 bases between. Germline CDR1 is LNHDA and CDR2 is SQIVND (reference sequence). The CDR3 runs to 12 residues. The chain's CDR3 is CASSIDLTEQFF. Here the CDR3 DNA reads TGTGCCAGTAGTATAGATCTGACTGAGCAGTTCTTC.

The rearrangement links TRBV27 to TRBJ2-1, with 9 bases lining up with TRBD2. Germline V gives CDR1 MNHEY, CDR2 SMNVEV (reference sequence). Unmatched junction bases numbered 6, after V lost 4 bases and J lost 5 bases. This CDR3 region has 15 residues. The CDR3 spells CASSWAGGSHNEQFF. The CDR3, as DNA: TGTGCCAGCAGTTGGGCGGGAGGGTCCCACAATGAGCAGTTCTTC.

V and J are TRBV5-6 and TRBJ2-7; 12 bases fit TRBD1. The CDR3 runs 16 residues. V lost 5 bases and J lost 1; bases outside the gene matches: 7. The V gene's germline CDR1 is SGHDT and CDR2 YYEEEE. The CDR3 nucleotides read TGTGCCAGCAGTTTTGGGACAGGGGGCGCGTCCTACGAGCAGTACTTC. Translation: CASSFGTGGASYEQYF.

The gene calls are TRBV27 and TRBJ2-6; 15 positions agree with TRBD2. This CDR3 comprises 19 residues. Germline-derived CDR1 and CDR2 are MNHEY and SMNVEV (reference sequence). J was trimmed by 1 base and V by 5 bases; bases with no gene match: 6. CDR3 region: CASSGIGTSGGSGANVLTF. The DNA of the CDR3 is TGTGCCAGCAGTGGCATCGGGACTAGCGGGGGGTCTGGGGCCAACGTCCTGACTTTC.

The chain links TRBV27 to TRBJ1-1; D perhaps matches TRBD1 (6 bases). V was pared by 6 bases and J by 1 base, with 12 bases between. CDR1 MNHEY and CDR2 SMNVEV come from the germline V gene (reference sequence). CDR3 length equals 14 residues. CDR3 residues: CASREKGGNTEAFF. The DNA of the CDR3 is TGTGCCAGCAGGGAGAAAGGGGGGAACACTGAAGCTTTCTTT.

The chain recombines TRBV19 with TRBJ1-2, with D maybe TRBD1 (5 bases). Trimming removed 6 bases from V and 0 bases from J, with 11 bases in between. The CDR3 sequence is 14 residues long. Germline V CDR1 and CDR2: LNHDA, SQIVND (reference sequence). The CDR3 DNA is TGTGCCAGTAGCCCGGGACCGGCTAACTATGGCTACACCTTC. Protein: CASSPGPANYGYTF. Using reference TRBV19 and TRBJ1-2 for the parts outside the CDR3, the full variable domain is DGGITQSPKYLFRKEGQNVTLSCEQNLNHDAMYWYRQDPGQGLRLIYYSQIVNDFQKGDIAEGYSVSREKKESFPLTVTSAQKNPTAFYLCASSPGPANYGYTFGSGTRLTVV.

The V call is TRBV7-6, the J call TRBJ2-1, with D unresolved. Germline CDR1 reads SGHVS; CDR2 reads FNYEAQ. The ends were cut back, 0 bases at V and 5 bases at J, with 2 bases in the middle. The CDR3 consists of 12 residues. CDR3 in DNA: TGTGCCAGCAGCTTAGCAGACAATGAGCAGTTCTTC. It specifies CASSLADNEQFF.

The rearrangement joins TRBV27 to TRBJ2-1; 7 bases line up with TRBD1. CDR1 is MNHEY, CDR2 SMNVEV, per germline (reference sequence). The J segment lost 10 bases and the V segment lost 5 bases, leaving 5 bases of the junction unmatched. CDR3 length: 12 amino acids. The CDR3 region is CASSPGGEEQFF. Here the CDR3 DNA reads TGTGCCAGCAGTCCAGGGGGAGAGGAGCAGTTCTTC.

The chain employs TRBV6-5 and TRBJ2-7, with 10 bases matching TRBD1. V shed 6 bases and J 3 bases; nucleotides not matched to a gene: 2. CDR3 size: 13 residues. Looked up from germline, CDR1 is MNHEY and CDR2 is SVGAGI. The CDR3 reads CASRGTGVYEQYF. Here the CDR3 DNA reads TGTGCCAGCAGAGGGACAGGGGTCTACGAGCAGTACTTC.

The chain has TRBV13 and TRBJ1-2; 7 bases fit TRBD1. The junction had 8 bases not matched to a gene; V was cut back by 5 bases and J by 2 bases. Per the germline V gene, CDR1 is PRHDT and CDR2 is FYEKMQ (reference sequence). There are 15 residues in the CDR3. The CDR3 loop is CASSLRQGSNYGYTF. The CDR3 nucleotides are TGTGCCAGCAGCCTGCGACAGGGTTCGAACTATGGCTACACCTTC.

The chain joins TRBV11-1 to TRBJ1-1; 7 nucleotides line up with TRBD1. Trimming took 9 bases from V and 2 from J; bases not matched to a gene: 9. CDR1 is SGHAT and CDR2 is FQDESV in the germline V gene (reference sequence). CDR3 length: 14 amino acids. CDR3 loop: CASSFRDRNTEAFF. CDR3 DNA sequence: TGTGCCAGTTCATTCCGGGACAGAAACACTGAAGCTTTCTTT.